A selection of T cell receptor beta chains follows, all from one sample in a study of chemoradiotherapy in HPV16-positive cancers. The assay was immunoSEQ multiplex PCR, and TCRdb's table has in-frame clones only and misses some. The sample consists of around 40,000 clones, around 80% of them appearing once. Sequences were derived from blood, sampled from a patient who underwent chemoradiotherapy. The source is a human donor with HPV-associated anogenital cancer. The CDR3 runs from the conserved cysteine through the conserved F or W. The D gene is left open where the match is weak. Size is omitted from some rows. Given values are once, few, many or a class for expanded clones.

CDR3 length	clone size	D gene	V gene	J gene	CDR3 DNA	CDR3 protein
14	.	.	TRBV6-6	TRBJ1-2	TGTGCCAGCAGTATGCGGGGCGGGACGGATGGCTACACCTTC	CASSMRGGTDGYTF
13	.	.	TRBV2	TRBJ2-7	TGTGCCAGCGGGGGCCGGGGCGTCTACGAGCAGTACTTC	CASGGRGVYEQYF
17	.	TRBD2	TRBV10-3	TRBJ2-1	TGTGCCATCAGTGAATCCGGAAGCGGGGTCTCCTACAATGAGCAGTTCTTC	CAISESGSGVSYNEQFF
12	.	.	TRBV27	TRBJ1-3	TGTGCCAGCAGTTCCGCCGGAAACACCATATATTTT	CASSSAGNTIYF
15	medium-sized	.	TRBV19	TRBJ1-2	TGTGCCAGTAGTATCGGTTTCAGGGCGCGGAGTGGCTACACCTTC	CASSIGFRARSGYTF
15	.	TRBD1	TRBV10-3	TRBJ1-5	TGTGCCATCAGTACGGACAGGGGGGACAATCAGCCCCAGCATTTT	CAISTDRGDNQPQHF
13	.	.	TRBV5-6	TRBJ1-4	TGTGCCAGCACGACTGTGGGACGAGAAAAACTGTTTTTT	CASTTVGREKLFF
11	.	.	TRBV10-3	TRBJ2-3	TGTGCCATCAGTCGGACAGATACGCAGTATTTT	CAISRTDTQYF
14	.	TRBD1	TRBV10-3	TRBJ1-2	TGTGCCATCAGTGGACAGGGTACTCTCTATGGCTACACCTTC	CAISGQGTLYGYTF
19	.	TRBD1	TRBV5-1	TRBJ2-7	TGCGCCAGCAGCTTGGCCCCCAGACAGGGGGCTCAGGCCCGCTACGAGCAGTACTTC	CASSLAPRQGAQARYEQYF
14	.	TRBD2	TRBV7-2	TRBJ2-3	TGTGCCAGCAGCCCGGGACTACGCACAGATACGCAGTATTTT	CASSPGLRTDTQYF
14	few	TRBD1	TRBV7-9	TRBJ1-6	TGTGCCAGCTTATCGGGACAGGGTGATTCACCCCTCCACTTT	CASLSGQGDSPLHF
13	.	TRBD1	TRBV11-3	TRBJ1-2	TGTGCCAGCAGCGCTGACAGGGTCTATGGCTACACCTTC	CASSADRVYGYTF
18	few	.	TRBV5-6	TRBJ1-2	TGTGCCAGCAGCTTCGTTTCCGCGACAGCCTCTCGGGGGTATGGCTACACCTTC	CASSFVSATASRGYGYTF
18	.	.	TRBV5-1	TRBJ2-2	TGCGCCAGCAGCTTGGCCTTGCGGACCCAACTCCACACCGGGGAGCTGTTTTTT	CASSLALRTQLHTGELFF
14	.	.	TRBV6-5	TRBJ1-6	TGTGCCAGCAGTCGGGGCATCCGGGATTCACCCCTCCACTTT	CASSRGIRDSPLHF
12	.	.	TRBV6-4	TRBJ2-7	TGTGCCAGCAGTCCCCCAAGGGACGAGCAGTACTTC	CASSPPRDEQYF
15	.	TRBD1	TRBV7-8	TRBJ2-2	TGTGCCAGCAGCTGGGACAGGGCAAACACCGGGGAGCTGTTTTTT	CASSWDRANTGELFF
13	.	TRBD2	TRBV2	TRBJ2-4	TGTGCCAGCGAACTAGCGGGGACAAACATTCAGTACTTC	CASELAGTNIQYF
14	.	.	TRBV25-1	TRBJ2-1	TGTGCCAGCAGTGTCTCCCTAGCATCCAATGAGCAGTTCTTC	CASSVSLASNEQFF
15	.	TRBD1	TRBV5-1	TRBJ2-2	TGCGCCAGCAGCATCCGGACAGGGACGGACGGGGAGCTGTTTTTT	CASSIRTGTDGELFF
13	.	TRBD1	TRBV19	TRBJ2-7	TGTGCCAGTAGTTGGGACAGGGGGCGGGAGCAGTACTTC	CASSWDRGREQYF
15	.	.	TRBV9	TRBJ1-3	TGTGCCAGCAGCGAGGTCGAGGTCTCTGGAAACACCATATATTTT	CASSEVEVSGNTIYF
13	.	.	TRBV4-3	TRBJ1-5	TGCGCCAGCAGCCAGGGGTGGGATCAGCCCCAGCATTTT	CASSQGWDQPQHF
14	.	.	TRBV7-9	TRBJ2-1	TGTGCCAGCAGCTCACCACAGGCTTACAATGAGCAGTTCTTC	CASSSPQAYNEQFF
17	few	.	TRBV4-1	TRBJ2-7	TGCGCCAGCAGCCAAGGAGTCCTAGCGAAAGCATCCTACGAGCAGTACTTC	CASSQGVLAKASYEQYF
12	.	TRBD1	TRBV2	TRBJ1-1	TGTGCCAGCATTCAGGGGGCCGCGGAAGCTTTCTTT	CASIQGAAEAFF
21	once	TRBD2	TRBV5-1	TRBJ2-7	TGCGCCAGCAGCTTGAGCATAGTGATTAGCGGGGGGATCGGTTCCTCCTACGAGCAGTACTTC	CASSLSIVISGGIGSSYEQYF
14	.	.	TRBV7-9	TRBJ2-5	TGTGCCAGCAGCTTAATGGGGGGCCGGGAGACCCAGTACTTC	CASSLMGGRETQYF
16	.	TRBD2	TRBV5-5	TRBJ2-5	TGTGCCAGCAGCTTCTTTTTGGGACTAGGGCAAGAGACCCAGTACTTC	CASSFFLGLGQETQYF
16	.	.	TRBV7-7	TRBJ2-2	TGTGCCAGCAGCCCACAATTCGGGGGGCTTGGCGGGGAGCTGTTTTTT	CASSPQFGGLGGELFF
14	.	.	TRBV18	TRBJ1-1	TGTGCCAGCTCATTCGGGAGTTTGGGGACTGAAGCTTTCTTT	CASSFGSLGTEAFF
15	.	TRBD2	TRBV5-4	TRBJ2-5	TGTGCCAGCAGCTCGGCGCGGGGGGGCCGAAAGACCCAGTACTTC	CASSSARGGRKTQYF
11	.	.	TRBV6-5	TRBJ2-2	TGTGCCAGCAGTAACACCGGGGAGCTGTTTTTT	CASSNTGELFF
14	.	.	TRBV5-6	TRBJ2-7	TGTGCCAGCAGCGGGACACCCAAGATCTACGAGCAGTACTTC	CASSGTPKIYEQYF
11	.	.	TRBV30	TRBJ2-5	TGTGCCTGGAGCACAGGGGAGACCCAGTACTTC	CAWSTGETQYF
13	few	.	TRBV6-5	TRBJ1-1	TGTGCCAGCAGGGCCGGGGGCAGGACTGAAGCTTTCTTT	CASRAGGRTEAFF
14	once	.	TRBV9	TRBJ2-7	TGTGCCAGCAGCCCTATCGGCAACTCCGAGGTTAAGTACTTC	CASSPIGNSEVKYF
15	.	.	TRBV7-9	TRBJ1-2	TGTGCCAGCACTGAAGAGGGGACACCGGTTTATGGCTACACCTTC	CASTEEGTPVYGYTF
14	few	.	TRBV12-5	TRBJ2-2	TGTGCTAGTGGTCCGCCCAATATCGGCGGGGAGCTGTTTTTT	CASGPPNIGGELFF
14	.	.	TRBV30	TRBJ1-1	TGTGCCTGGGATGACAGTTTGTCGAACACTGAAGCTTTCTTT	CAWDDSLSNTEAFF
15	.	TRBD2	TRBV18	TRBJ2-3	TGTGCCAGCTCACCGTGGACCCTAGCGGGAAATACGCAGTATTTT	CASSPWTLAGNTQYF
15	.	.	TRBV5-1	TRBJ2-1	TGCGCCAGCAGCGCTACAGGGAGCCGGGACACCTCATTGTTCTTC	CASSATGSRDTSLFF
16	.	TRBD2	TRBV7-3	TRBJ2-3	TGTGCCAGCAGCCCCTGGACTAGCGGGGGCACAGATACGCAGTATTTT	CASSPWTSGGTDTQYF
15	few	TRBD1	TRBV5-1	TRBJ1-6	TGCGCCAGCAGGGGACAGGGGTTGAACAATTCACCCCTCCACTTT	CASRGQGLNNSPLHF
14	.	.	TRBV19	TRBJ1-6	TGTGCCAGTAGAACCCTGGCAGGGGAATCACCCCTCCACTTT	CASRTLAGESPLHF
13	.	.	TRBV29-1	TRBJ2-5	TGCAGCGCCGGGACCTGGACGGGAGAGACCCAGTACTTC	CSAGTWTGETQYF
18	.	.	TRBV13	TRBJ1-2	TGTGCCAGCAGCTCGCCCGGGACATTCCAATTACCTAAGGATGGCTACACCTTC	CASSSPGTFQLPKDGYTF